This T cell receptor (beta chain) was retrieved from a study of cytomegalovirus exposure and HLA in healthy donors. Vbeta (60) and Jbeta (13) primers were used in the PCR. TCRdb's table, derived via immunoSEQ multiplex PCR, lists solely in-frame clones and lacks some. The sample lists under 200,000 clones, 80% occurring once. The clonotype was recovered from a man between 40 and 49 years old in good health and CMV-seronegative. Sample: PBMCs.

The CDR3 here is CASSPGTAGQETQYF. Here the CDR3 DNA reads TGTGCCAGCAGCCCGGGGACAGCCGGCCAAGAGACCCAGTACTTC. V gene TRBV5-8 combines with J gene TRBJ2-5, with TRBD1 identical over 7 bases. The germline V gene has CDR1 SGHTS and CDR2 YDEGEE. V shed 4 bases, J shed 1 base, and the junction held 7 bases outside the gene matches. CDR3 length: 15 amino acids.